The 27 T cell receptor beta chains listed next were all sequenced from one sample in a study of OX40 agonist ivuxolimab in advanced cancers. The library was obtained by the immunoSEQ multiplex PCR assay. What TCRdb holds here is the immuneACCESS table cut down to in-frame rearrangements. Part of the clones is not present; checked against another copy, under half of the missing clones reflect an unresolved V gene, and the others are unexplained. This sample holds 80,000 to 100,000 clones; less than 95% were observed only once. Together, the top ten hold around 1.5% of the sample. Material: CD4+ or CD8+ T cells sorted from blood, obtained in a trial of the OX40 agonist ivuxolimab. The receptors originated from an adult with an advanced solid tumor such as melanoma, head and neck, liver or kidney cancer.

This sequence joins TRBV18 and TRBJ2-5; 7 bases map to TRBD2. This CDR3 has 15 residues. Germline values: CDR1 KGHSH, CDR2 LQKENI. Unmatched junction bases numbered 5, after V lost 1 base and J lost 3 bases. The CDR3 sequence: CASSPRGGSEETQYF. CDR3 nucleotides: TGTGCCAGCTCACCACGGGGGGGGAGTGAAGAGACCCAGTACTTC. Using reference TRBV18 and TRBJ2-5 for the parts outside the CDR3, the full variable domain is NAGVMQNPRHLVRRRGQEARLRCSPMKGHSHVYWYRQLPEEGLKFMVYLQKENIIDESGMPKERFSAEFPKEGPSILRIQQVVRGDSAAYFCASSPRGGSEETQYFGPGTRLLVL.

V usage is TRBV4-1 and J usage is TRBJ2-7, with D tentatively TRBD1 (5 bases). Germline V CDR1 and CDR2: MGHRA, YSYEKL. This CDR3 region has 15 residues. The ends were cut back, 1 base at V and 1 base at J, with 11 bases in the middle. CDR3 amino acids: CASSQGWGESYEQYF. CDR3 DNA sequence: TGCGCCAGCAGCCAAGGTTGGGGCGAGTCCTACGAGCAGTACTTC.

V usage is TRBV27 and J usage is TRBJ2-7, with 8 bases matching TRBD2. J was trimmed by 4 bases and V by 3 bases; bases with no gene match: 11. Germline-derived CDR1 and CDR2 are MNHEY and SMNVEV (reference sequence). This CDR3 is built from 16 residues. CDR3 in DNA: TGTGCCAGCAGTTTCGACCCGGGACTAGTTTGTTACGAGCAGTACTTC. It is translated as CASSFDPGLVCYEQYF.

The chain couples TRBV7-3 to TRBJ2-7; the D gene could be TRBD1 or TRBD2 (6 bases each). V was clipped by 3 bases and J by 9 bases, with 12 bases between them. Germline V CDR1 and CDR2: SGHTA, FQGTGA. The CDR3 length is 12 residues. CDR3 protein: CASSFPGAAQYF. DNA of the CDR3: TGTGCCAGCAGCTTTCCGGGGGCGGCGCAGTACTTC.

The chain combines TRBV11-2 with TRBJ2-3; possibly TRBD2 for D (5 bases). From germline, CDR1 is SGHAT and CDR2 FQNNGV. V lost 3 bases, J lost 0 bases, and 7 bases lay in between. The CDR3 is 14 amino acids. The CDR3 protein is CASSLERSTDTQYF. The CDR3 nucleotides read TGTGCCAGCAGCTTGGAGCGGAGCACAGATACGCAGTATTTT. Filled out from reference TRBV11-2 and TRBJ2-3, the complete variable domain reads EAGVAQSPRYKIIEKRQSVAFWCNPISGHATLYWYQQILGQGPKLLIQFQNNGVVDDSQLPKDRFSAERLKGVDSTLKIQPAKLEDSAVYLCASSLERSTDTQYFGPGTRLTVL.

This clone has a single count. This chain connects TRBV7-6 to TRBJ1-2; perhaps TRBD1 as D (5 bases). The CDR3 spans 13 residues. V gave up 5 bases and J gave up 4 bases, with 11 bases separating them. Germline V lookup: CDR1 SGHVS, CDR2 FNYEAQ. The CDR3 bases are TGTGCCAGCAGCCCTCAGGGTTTCTATGGCTACACCTTC. Its translation is CASSPQGFYGYTF.

This chain connects TRBV14 to TRBJ1-2, with D unclear. Trimming stripped 0 bases from V and 5 bases from J, with 13 bases between. The CDR3 runs 15 residues. The V gene's germline CDR1 is SGHDN and CDR2 FVKESK. CDR3 bases: TGTGCCAGCAGCCAAGATCTCACGGCATTGTATGGCTACACCTTC. Its translation is CASSQDLTALYGYTF.

J is TRBJ2-7 and V is TRBV6-6, with a possible D match to TRBD2 (6 bases). CDR3 length equals 14 residues. The V and J ends lost 2 bases and 7 bases respectively, with 15 bases between them. Germline lookup yields CDR1 MNHNY and CDR2 SVGAGI (reference sequence). The CDR3 region is CASSYEGGRNEQYF. In DNA form, the CDR3 reads TGTGCCAGCAGTTACGAGGGTGGGAGGAATGAGCAGTACTTC.

This chain links TRBV30 with TRBJ2-7; D is ambiguous. Trimming left V 3 bases short and J 0 bases short, with 12 bases between. The V gene's germline CDR1 is GTSNPN and CDR2 SVGIG (reference sequence). This CDR3 has 14 amino acids. The CDR3 here is CAWRITASSYEQYF. CDR3 bases: TGTGCCTGGAGAATCACAGCGTCCTCCTACGAGCAGTACTTC.

Regarding this clone: A read error may produce the germline difference seen at one junction end. The V and J genes are TRBV7-7 and TRBJ2-7, with 7 bases aligning to TRBD2. CDR1 SSHAT and CDR2 FNYEAQ come from the germline V gene (reference sequence). CDR3 length: 15 amino acids. The CDR3 region is CASSSLAGAVHEQYF. As DNA, the CDR3 is TGTGCTAGCAGCTCCCTTGCGGGAGCCGTCCACGAGCAGTACTTC. The whole variable domain, filled in from reference TRBV7-7 and TRBJ2-7, reads GAGVSQSPRYKVTKRGQDVTLRCDPISSHATLYWYQQALGQGPEFLTYFNYEAQPDKSGLPSDRFSAERPEGSISTLTIQRTEQRDSAMYRCASSSLAGAVHEQYFGPGTRLTVT.

This clone showed up just a few times. This chain links TRBV11-3 with TRBJ2-3; D remains ambiguous. The CDR3 totals 17 residues. Trimming left V 3 bases short and J 2 bases short, with 18 bases between. The germline gives CDR1 SGHNT, CDR2 YENEEA. CDR3 protein: CASSLKWERRATDTQYF. The CDR3 coding sequence is TGTGCCAGCAGCTTGAAATGGGAACGTCGAGCCACAGATACGCAGTATTTT. Full variable domain (outside the CDR3, taken from reference TRBV11-3 and TRBJ2-3): EAGVVQSPRYKIIEKKQPVAFWCNPISGHNTLYWYLQNLGQGPELLIRYENEEAVDDSQLPKDRFSAERLKGVDSTLKIQPAELGDSAVYLCASSLKWERRATDTQYFGPGTRLTVL.

V gene TRBV11-1 combines with J gene TRBJ2-1; 9 bases match TRBD1. Germline loops: CDR1 SGHAT, CDR2 FQDESV (reference sequence). J gave up 7 bases and V 6 bases, and 10 bases lay outside the gene matches. The CDR3 sequence is 15 residues long. This CDR3 reads CASSYTGGAGNEQFF. The CDR3, as DNA: TGTGCCAGCAGTTACACAGGGGGCGCGGGGAATGAGCAGTTCTTC.

The rearrangement joins TRBV30 to TRBJ2-7; possibly TRBD1 for D (5 bases). CDR1 is GTSNPN, CDR2 SVGIG, per germline (reference sequence). Trimming removed 4 bases from V and 2 bases from J, with 6 bases in between. The CDR3 runs 11 residues. CDR3 loop: CAWKGTYEQYF. CDR3 nucleotides: TGTGCCTGGAAGGGGACCTACGAGCAGTACTTC. Full variable domain (missing parts from reference TRBV30 and TRBJ2-7): SQTIHQWPATLVQPVGSPLSLECTVEGTSNPNLYWYRQAAGRGLQLLFYSVGIGQISSEVPQNLSASRPQDRQFILSSKKLLLSDSGFYLCAWKGTYEQYFGPGTRLTVT.

In its sample, this clone was seen once. The chain employs TRBV29-1 and TRBJ1-6; D gene unclear. Deletions cut 6 bases from V and 5 bases from J, with 11 bases between. Germline V gives CDR1 SQVTM, CDR2 ANQGSEA. This CDR3 contains 13 residues. The CDR3 loop reads CSVADGDNSPLHF. The CDR3 DNA follows: TGCAGCGTGGCCGACGGTGATAATTCACCCCTCCACTTT.

The chain carries TRBV28 and TRBJ2-2, with unresolved D. This CDR3 contains 13 residues. V was pared by 2 bases and J by 4 bases, with 5 bases between. Germline V CDR1 and CDR2: MDHEN, SYDVKM. The CDR3 bases are TGTGCCAGCAGTTTACGATTCACCGGGGAGCTGTTTTTT. Translated: CASSLRFTGELFF.

The gene calls are TRBV6-6 and TRBJ2-7, with D maybe TRBD1 (5 bases). Germline-derived CDR1 and CDR2 are MNHNY and SVGAGI (reference sequence). V lost 0 bases, J lost 3 bases, and 12 bases lay in between. The CDR3 extends over 15 amino acids. CDR3 region: CASSYSLRQGYEQYF. CDR3 nucleotides: TGTGCCAGCAGTTACTCGCTTCGGCAGGGCTACGAGCAGTACTTC.

The chain employs TRBV10-3 and TRBJ1-2, with a tentative D call TRBD1 (6 bases). CDR1 is ENHRY, CDR2 SYGVKD, per germline. V was trimmed by 7 bases and J by 0 bases, leaving 9 bases between them. The CDR3 extends over 13 amino acids. The CDR3 DNA reads as TGTGCCATCATGCAGGGGACTAACTATGGCTACACCTTC. This sequence encodes CAIMQGTNYGYTF.

As DNA, the CDR3 is TGCAGCGTTGACAGGATCAGGTCAGATACGCAGTATTTT. Amino acid sequence: CSVDRIRSDTQYF. The rearrangement joins TRBV29-1 to TRBJ2-3; D is unresolved. CDR1 SQVTM and CDR2 ANQGSEA come from the germline V gene. V shed 3 bases and J shed 4 bases, with 11 bases lying between them. CDR3 size: 13 residues.

The V and J genes are TRBV7-6 and TRBJ2-2, with a weak D call TRBD2 (5 bases). Germline-derived CDR1 and CDR2 are SGHVS and FNYEAQ. The CDR3 has 14 amino acids. V lost 4 bases to trimming and J lost 2 bases, with 8 bases between them. DNA of the CDR3: TGTGCCAGCAGCTCCACTAGAAACACCGGGGAGCTGTTTTTT. It specifies CASSSTRNTGELFF.

This chain joins TRBV28 and TRBJ1-1, with TRBD1 identical over 7 bases. CDR1 MDHEN and CDR2 SYDVKM come from the germline V gene. J was trimmed by 7 bases and V by 6 bases; bases with no gene match: 14. This CDR3 region has 15 residues. In DNA form, the CDR3 reads TGTGCCAGCAGCCGCCCTTCCGGGACAGCTATTGAAGCTTTCTTT. Its translation: CASSRPSGTAIEAFF.

This chain links TRBV4-3 with TRBJ2-1; D may be TRBD2 (5 bases). Per the germline V gene, CDR1 is LGHNA and CDR2 is YSLEER. The CDR3 sequence is 19 residues long. V was shortened by 0 bases and J by 0 bases, with 18 bases between the two germline ends. The CDR3 nucleotides are TGCGCCAGCAGCCAAGACCGCGCCCTAGCACAGAGCTCCTACAATGAGCAGTTCTTC. It specifies CASSQDRALAQSSYNEQFF.

The rearrangement links TRBV27 to TRBJ2-5; no reliable D call. With 2 bases removed from V and 4 bases from J, the gap between germline ends came to 2 bases. CDR1 and CDR2 from the germline V gene are MNHEY and SMNVEV (reference sequence). The CDR3 runs 11 residues. The CDR3 reads CASSLGETQYF. CDR3 nucleotides: TGTGCCAGCAGTTTAGGAGAGACCCAGTACTTC.

The V gene is TRBV19, the J gene TRBJ2-7; D is perhaps TRBD2 (6 bases). The length of the CDR3 is 14 residues. Germline V gives CDR1 LNHDA, CDR2 SQIVND (reference sequence). With 1 base removed from V and 3 bases from J, the gap between germline ends came to 10 bases. In nucleotides, the CDR3 is TGTGCCAGTAGTATAGGGGCGGGGAACTACGAGCAGTACTTC. It codes for CASSIGAGNYEQYF.

The chain combines TRBV29-1 with TRBJ1-1; no clear D gene. The CDR3 is made up of 14 amino acids. Trimming took off 4 bases at V and 3 bases at J, with 15 bases between the two ends. Germline V gene data show CDR1 as SQVTM and CDR2 as ANQGSEA. CDR3 sequence: CSVGVRSLDTEAFF. CDR3 DNA: TGCAGCGTTGGGGTGCGGTCTTTAGACACTGAAGCTTTCTTT.

The chain has TRBV25-1 and TRBJ1-1; D may be TRBD1 (6 bases). The CDR3 runs 13 residues. The V end was cut by 5 bases, the J end by 5 bases, with 12 bases between. Germline CDR1 reads MGHDK; CDR2 reads SYGVNS. In DNA form, the CDR3 reads TGTGCCAGCAGTCAGAGGGGGGTAACTGAAGCTTTCTTT. Protein sequence: CASSQRGVTEAFF.

V is TRBV19 and J is TRBJ2-7, with 8 positions matching TRBD1. Germline CDR1 LNHDA, CDR2 SQIVND (reference sequence). CDR3 size: 15 residues. J was trimmed by 1 base and V by 4 bases; bases with no gene match: 6. The CDR3 DNA reads TGTGCCAGTAGTACTTCAGGGGGCGCGTCCTACGAGCAGTACTTC. Its protein is CASSTSGGASYEQYF.

The genes are TRBV18 and TRBJ1-2; no reliable D call. CDR1 is KGHSH and CDR2 is LQKENI in the germline V gene. The V end was cut by 3 bases, the J end by 2 bases, with 7 bases between. This CDR3 contains 13 residues. CDR3 DNA: TGTGCCAGCTCACCGGACGGGAACTATGGCTACACCTTC. The encoded protein is CASSPDGNYGYTF.